This T cell receptor (beta chain) was retrieved from a study of blood T cell repertoires in COVID-19. Concerning this clone itself: The junction does not match germline at one end; this may be a read error.

Germline assignment: CDR1 SQVTM and CDR2 ANQGSEA. This CDR3 is built from 14 residues. Profiling relied on immunoSEQ multiplex PCR, and the TCRdb table lists in-frame clones only, not all of them. The sample consists of around 200,000 clones, 75% to 85% of them appearing once. The sample taken for sequencing was PBMCs or T cells enriched from blood (not recorded which). The source of this sequence is a man in his forties or fifties who had recovered from COVID-19. V gene TRBV29-1 combines with J gene TRBJ1-3; D is perhaps TRBD1 (5 bases). The DNA of the CDR3 is TGCAGCGTTCAAGACAGTCTCTCTGGAAACACCATATATTTT. Amino acid sequence: CSVQDSLSGNTIYF.